Described below is a single TCR beta chain sequence and its context. The antigen is undetermined. The data derive from a study of T cell responses to AZD1222 COVID-19 vaccine. Study outcomes and limitations: Dominant at 160-218 and 743-854, vaccine-associated CD4 TCRs also spanned spike. Reportedly, nearly half the spike-specific TCRs target unmutated variant regions. Spike-specific TCR breadth rose after two AZD1222 doses, and depth rose as well. White British ancestry dominated among donors, who included more females, and clonal diversity was possibly underestimated.

The V and J ends lost 0 bases and 0 bases respectively, with 10 bases between them. CDR1 and CDR2 from the germline V gene are SGHNT and YENEEA. The CDR3 spans 16 residues. Generated by immunoSEQ multiplex PCR, the TCRdb table keeps only in-frame clones and is missing some. The table records under 200,000 clones, over 85% of them present only once. The source is an adult who received the MenACWY meningococcal vaccine as a control. Sequencing used peripheral blood, obtained 28 days after the second dose of the MenACWY control vaccine. The chain employs TRBV11-3 and TRBJ2-3, with D possibly being TRBD2 (6 bases). The CDR3 protein is CASSLDRGISTDTQYF. In nucleotides, the CDR3 is TGTGCCAGCAGCTTAGATCGCGGGATTAGCACAGATACGCAGTATTTT.